The 30 T cell receptor beta chains reported below all come from one sample, sequenced in a study of cytomegalovirus exposure and HLA in healthy donors. The study ran its PCR with 60 Vbeta and 13 Jbeta primers. Assay used: immunoSEQ multiplex PCR; TCRdb lists only in-frame clones, some missing. The table includes 150,000 or so clones, 75% to 80% detected once. Material for sequencing was PBMCs. The receptor set was obtained from a man in his forties in good health and CMV-seropositive.

The chain links TRBV18 to TRBJ1-5; D is possibly TRBD1 (5 bases). Trimming left V 3 bases short and J 5 bases short, with 11 bases between. Germline CDR1 reads KGHSH; CDR2 reads LQKENI. The CDR3 is 14 amino acids. The CDR3 DNA is TGTGCCAGCTCACCGCAGGGTGGTTATCAGCCCCAGCATTTT. This gives the protein CASSPQGGYQPQHF.

The J gene is TRBJ2-7, the V gene TRBV28; 9 bases are shared with TRBD2. J was trimmed by 2 bases and V by 2 bases; bases with no gene match: 1. This CDR3 is 14 amino acids long. Germline V CDR1 and CDR2: MDHEN, SYDVKM. The chain's CDR3 is CASSLAGGPYEQYF. CDR3 nucleotides: TGTGCCAGCAGTTTAGCGGGAGGGCCCTACGAGCAGTACTTC.

This rearrangement joins TRBV14 to TRBJ1-2, with D possibly being TRBD1 (6 bases). Germline lookup yields CDR1 SGHDN and CDR2 FVKESK. This CDR3 has 15 residues. V was shortened by 2 bases and J by 1 base, with 11 bases between the two germline ends. CDR3 amino acids: CASSQFTGFNYGYTF. CDR3 nucleotides: TGTGCCAGCAGCCAATTTACAGGGTTTAACTATGGCTACACCTTC.

The CDR3 sequence: CASSADRVGYTF. In nucleotides, the CDR3 is TGTGCCAGCAGCGCAGACAGGGTCGGCTACACCTTC. V is TRBV7-3 and J is TRBJ1-2, with TRBD1 matching over 7 bases. The CDR3 is 12 residues long. Germline V gives CDR1 SGHTA, CDR2 FQGTGA. Unmatched junction bases numbered 5, after V lost 5 bases and J lost 8 bases.

The table lists this clone with a few counts. The chain is built from TRBV7-3 and TRBJ2-7; 11 bases line up with TRBD1. The CDR3 has 15 amino acids. The germline gives CDR1 SGHTA, CDR2 FQGTGA. The trim removed 6 bases at V and 6 bases at J, leaving 10 bases unmatched. The CDR3 loop reads CASRSGGTGGREQYF. CDR3 nucleotide sequence: TGTGCCAGCAGGTCGGGCGGGACAGGGGGTCGCGAGCAGTACTTC.

This chain connects TRBV2 to TRBJ2-5; D is perhaps TRBD2 (6 bases). Trimming removed 7 bases from V and 1 base from J, with 7 bases in between. CDR1 and CDR2 from the germline V gene are SNHLY and FYNNEI. The length of the CDR3 is 12 residues. In nucleotides, the CDR3 is TGTGCCAGCACCGGGAGCCAAGAGACCCAGTACTTC. It translates to CASTGSQETQYF.

As to this clone: Other DNA sequences in the same sample also yield this CDR3. This chain links TRBV27 with TRBJ2-7, with 7 bases matching TRBD2. This CDR3 has 13 residues. Per germline, CDR1 MNHEY and CDR2 SMNVEV (reference sequence). V lost 2 bases and J lost 2; bases outside the gene matches: 0. The CDR3 here is CASSLGTTYEQYF. The CDR3, as DNA: TGTGCCAGCAGTTTAGGGACTACCTACGAGCAGTACTTC.

This clone was recorded only once. CDR3 sequence: CASSLGPAEGTLAGANVLTF. The CDR3 DNA is TGTGCCAGCAGCTTGGGGCCGGCGGAGGGGACGCTTGCTGGGGCCAACGTCCTGACTTTC. This chain links TRBV7-3 with TRBJ2-6; possibly TRBD2 for D (6 bases). This CDR3 spans 20 amino acids. Trimming shortened V by 3 bases and J by 2 bases, and 23 bases separated the two germline ends. Germline CDR1 and CDR2: SGHTA and FQGTGA.

Only a few counts were recorded for this clone. V and J are TRBV28 and TRBJ1-4; D ambiguous. V lost 2 bases and J lost 8, with 33 bases in between. Germline lookup yields CDR1 MDHEN and CDR2 SYDVKM. The CDR3 is 21 residues long. The CDR3 coding sequence is TGTGCCAGCAGTTTAAGCTTTGTTCTGAGGAAGAACCAGCCTCAGAGGGAAAAACTGTTTTTT. This gives the protein CASSLSFVLRKNQPQREKLFF.

V is TRBV11-3 and J is TRBJ2-3; 7 bases align to TRBD1. Germline CDR1 is SGHNT and CDR2 is YENEEA. The CDR3 is 13 amino acids. The trim removed 5 bases at V and 9 bases at J, leaving 8 bases unmatched. CDR3 coding DNA: TGTGCCAGCAGCCTTCAGGGGGACCCCACGCAGTATTTT. Protein: CASSLQGDPTQYF.

V gene TRBV6-1 combines with J gene TRBJ1-1; D is unresolved. Germline CDR1 MNHNS, CDR2 SASEGT. V gave up 5 bases and J gave up 8 bases, with 6 bases separating them. There are 10 residues in the CDR3. Here the CDR3 reads CASSYREAFF. For the CDR3, the DNA is TGTGCCAGCAGTTACAGAGAAGCTTTCTTT.

This chain joins TRBV7-9 and TRBJ2-1; D might be TRBD1 (5 bases). Germline lookup yields CDR1 SEHNR and CDR2 FQNEAQ (reference sequence). The CDR3 totals 11 residues. Deletions cut 11 bases from V and 3 bases from J, with 8 bases between. As DNA, the CDR3 is TGTGCCTCTCAGGGCTACAATGAGCAGTTCTTC. Its translation: CASQGYNEQFF.

The V and J genes are TRBV11-3 and TRBJ2-3; D might be TRBD2 (5 bases). V shed 5 bases and J shed 3 bases, with 15 bases lying between them. The germline CDR1 and CDR2 sequences are SGHNT and YENEEA. The CDR3 is 15 residues long. The CDR3, as DNA: TGTGCCAGCAGCCCCCCGGACTGGAAAACAGATACGCAGTATTTT. It is translated as CASSPPDWKTDTQYF. Together with reference TRBV11-3 and TRBJ2-3, the CDR3 gives the full variable domain: EAGVVQSPRYKIIEKKQPVAFWCNPISGHNTLYWYLQNLGQGPELLIRYENEEAVDDSQLPKDRFSAERLKGVDSTLKIQPAELGDSAVYLCASSPPDWKTDTQYFGPGTRLTVL.

CDR3 loop: CASSYRGGSSYEQYF. In DNA form, the CDR3 reads TGTGCCAGCAGTTACCGGGGGGGGAGCTCCTACGAGCAGTACTTC. The V gene is TRBV27, the J gene TRBJ2-7; 8 bases map to TRBD2. Germline V lookup: CDR1 MNHEY, CDR2 SMNVEV (reference sequence). CDR3 length: 15 amino acids. Losses at the gene ends were 4 bases for V and 0 bases for J; bases not matched to a gene: 5.

The chain carries TRBV5-4 and TRBJ2-1; 7 bases align to TRBD1. The CDR3 is made up of 15 amino acids. Unmatched junction bases numbered 4, after V lost 4 bases and J lost 0 bases. The V gene's germline CDR1 is SGHNT and CDR2 YYREEE (reference sequence). CDR3 amino acids: CASSRDSRSYNEQFF. The CDR3 DNA follows: TGTGCCAGCAGCCGGGACAGTCGCTCCTACAATGAGCAGTTCTTC.

The chain uses TRBV11-3 and TRBJ2-1; 9 bases align to TRBD1. The germline V gene has CDR1 SGHNT and CDR2 YENEEA. Germline trimming cut 4 bases from V and 5 bases from J; bases unmatched to any gene: 12. The CDR3 loop spans 17 amino acids. The CDR3 DNA reads TGTGCCAGCAGCTCCCTCCTCGACAGGGGGGTTCACAATGAGCAGTTCTTC. Its protein is CASSSLLDRGVHNEQFF. Together with reference TRBV11-3 and TRBJ2-1, the CDR3 gives the full variable domain: EAGVVQSPRYKIIEKKQPVAFWCNPISGHNTLYWYLQNLGQGPELLIRYENEEAVDDSQLPKDRFSAERLKGVDSTLKIQPAELGDSAVYLCASSSLLDRGVHNEQFFGPGTRLTVL.

The table lists this clone with a count of one. The genes are TRBV5-4 and TRBJ2-2; TRBD2 agrees at 10 bases. This CDR3 has 16 amino acids. Germline V gives CDR1 SGHNT, CDR2 YYREEE (reference sequence). J gave up 7 bases and V 1 base, and 7 bases lay outside the gene matches. The DNA of the CDR3 is TGTGCCAGCAGCTTGCGAGCGGGAGGGCCTGGCGGGGAGCTGTTTTTT. It specifies CASSLRAGGPGGELFF.

This clone has more than one count but fewer than ten. The rearrangement uses TRBV5-1 and TRBJ2-3, with D maybe TRBD2 (6 bases). Trimming left V 0 bases short and J 0 bases short, with 8 bases between. The CDR3 consists of 15 residues. Per the germline V gene, CDR1 is SGHRS and CDR2 is YFSETQ. The chain's CDR3 is CASSLASESTDTQYF. As DNA, the CDR3 is TGCGCCAGCAGCTTGGCTAGCGAGAGCACAGATACGCAGTATTTT.

The chain uses TRBV6-5 and TRBJ2-3; weak D call: TRBD2 (5 bases). The germline V and J ends were trimmed by 2 bases and 6 bases, with 9 bases remaining between them. The length of the CDR3 is 13 residues. Per germline, CDR1 MNHEY and CDR2 SVGAGI. The CDR3: CASSYNRGDTQYF. CDR3 DNA: TGTGCCAGCAGTTACAATAGAGGGGATACGCAGTATTTT.

The chain carries TRBV5-1 and TRBJ2-1, with D unresolved. Trimming took off 4 bases at V and 0 bases at J, with 8 bases between the two ends. The CDR3 extends over 14 amino acids. In germline, CDR1 is SGHRS, CDR2 YFSETQ. The CDR3 reads CASSRMSSYNEQFF. The CDR3 bases are TGCGCCAGCAGCCGTATGAGCTCCTACAATGAGCAGTTCTTC.

This clone was seen a few times. The chain employs TRBV7-9 and TRBJ1-2; 11 bases line up with TRBD1. The J segment lost 7 bases and the V segment lost 6 bases, leaving 10 bases of the junction unmatched. The CDR3 length is 15 residues. Germline V gene lookup returns CDR1 SEHNR and CDR2 FQNEAQ (reference sequence). Here the CDR3 DNA reads TGTGCCAGCAGTAGGCCAGGACAGGGGGCCGGTGGCTACACCTTC. It encodes CASSRPGQGAGGYTF.

As for this clone: Different DNA sequences within this sample yield the same CDR3. The chain joins TRBV7-9 to TRBJ1-1; D perhaps matches TRBD1 (5 bases). The CDR3 loop spans 14 amino acids. The V gene's germline CDR1 is SEHNR and CDR2 FQNEAQ (reference sequence). Trimming cost V 5 bases and J 1 base, with 11 bases left between them. Here the CDR3 DNA reads TGTGCCAGCAGCCTGAGAGGACAGAACACTGAAGCTTTCTTT. Residues: CASSLRGQNTEAFF.

The chain uses TRBV19 and TRBJ1-1; D may be TRBD1 (6 bases). Trimming left V 5 bases short and J 2 bases short, with 12 bases between. The CDR3 is made up of 14 amino acids. Germline V lookup: CDR1 LNHDA, CDR2 SQIVND (reference sequence). This chain's CDR3 is CASSPGVSNTEAFF. DNA of the CDR3: TGTGCCAGTAGTCCAGGGGTTTCAAACACTGAAGCTTTCTTT.

The chain employs TRBV27 and TRBJ1-2; 11 nucleotides match TRBD1. V shed 5 bases, J shed 4 bases, and the junction held 6 bases outside the gene matches. CDR3 length: 15 residues. The germline gives CDR1 MNHEY, CDR2 SMNVEV (reference sequence). The DNA for the CDR3 is TGTGCCAGCAGTGCCACCGGGACAGGGGGCTATGGCTACACCTTC. Protein: CASSATGTGGYGYTF.

The V and J genes are TRBV19 and TRBJ1-5; weak D call: TRBD1 (6 bases). V lost 2 bases and J lost 0, with 8 bases in between. CDR1 LNHDA and CDR2 SQIVND come from the germline V gene (reference sequence). The CDR3 is made up of 15 amino acids. CDR3 sequence reads: CASSIRQDSNQPQHF. CDR3 in DNA: TGTGCCAGTAGTATACGACAGGATAGCAATCAGCCCCAGCATTTT.

The chain carries TRBV18 and TRBJ2-2; 9 positions match TRBD1. Germline assignment: CDR1 KGHSH and CDR2 LQKENI. The CDR3 sequence is 19 residues long. The V gene end was trimmed by 5 bases and the J gene end by 1 base; junction bases not matched to a gene: 14. This chain's CDR3 is CASSSSTGGRFGNTGELFF. CDR3 bases: TGTGCCAGCTCATCGTCCACAGGGGGCAGGTTCGGGAACACCGGGGAGCTGTTTTTT.

The table lists this clone with a count of one. V gene TRBV2 combines with J gene TRBJ2-3; TRBD2 agrees at 11 bases. The CDR3 spans 15 residues. In germline, CDR1 is SNHLY, CDR2 FYNNEI. V gave up 1 base and J gave up 3 bases; unmatched junction bases: 0. This chain's CDR3 is CASSEGLAGTDTQYF. Written as DNA, the CDR3 is TGTGCCAGCAGTGAAGGACTAGCGGGGACAGATACGCAGTATTTT.

This clone has just a few counts. The V and J genes are TRBV5-1 and TRBJ2-7; 8 nucleotides align to TRBD1. V was clipped by 0 bases and J by 3 bases; unmatched bases: 8. Germline CDR1 and CDR2: SGHRS and YFSETQ. The CDR3 covers 16 residues. CDR3 sequence: CASSLVVDRAVYEQYF. CDR3 coding DNA: TGCGCCAGCAGCTTGGTCGTGGACAGGGCAGTCTACGAGCAGTACTTC.

This clone appeared a single time. CDR3 sequence reads: CASSFARGSGRGETQYF. In DNA, the CDR3 is TGTGCCAGCAGCTTCGCCCGGGGGAGCGGGAGAGGGGAGACCCAGTACTTC. The rearrangement uses TRBV7-9 and TRBJ2-5; 8 bases agree with TRBD2. V lost 3 bases, J lost 5 bases, and 14 bases stayed unmatched. CDR3 length: 17 residues. Per the germline V gene, CDR1 is SEHNR and CDR2 is FQNEAQ (reference sequence). The full variable domain, in which reference TRBV7-9 and TRBJ2-5 provide the parts outside the CDR3, is DTGVSQNPRHKITKRGQNVTFRCDPISEHNRLYWYRQTLGQGPEFLTYFQNEAQLEKSRLLSDRFSAERPKGSFSTLEIQRTEQGDSAMYLCASSFARGSGRGETQYFGPGTRLLVL.

This chain joins TRBV2 and TRBJ2-7; 12 positions match TRBD2. Germline V gene lookup returns CDR1 SNHLY and CDR2 FYNNEI. Unmatched junction bases numbered 4, after V lost 8 bases and J lost 2 bases. The CDR3 contains 14 residues. The DNA for the CDR3 is TGTGCCAGCCGACTAGCGGGAGAGGCCTACGAGCAGTACTTC. Protein sequence: CASRLAGEAYEQYF.